One and the same sample provided the 3 T cell receptor beta chains below, sequenced in a study of identical twins. From the 5' RACE reads, TCRdb called clonotypes with MiXCR, one entry per CDR3 protein. Seen here are roughly 700,000 distinct CDR3 sequences, 8.6% observed once, and the top ten hold more than 0.75%. Separately, the same data were catalogued under a study of yellow fever vaccine responses in identical twins.

Sequencing used PBMCs. The receptors originated from a woman between 18 and 29 years old in good health.

In this sample, this clonotype turned up a few times. This chain uses TRBV28 with TRBJ2-1; 8 bases agree with TRBD2. CDR3 size: 15 residues. Losses at the gene ends were 6 bases for V and 6 bases for J; bases not matched to a gene: 10. Germline CDR1 and CDR2: MDHEN and SYDVKM. The CDR3 here is CASSPGRTSRNEQFF. CDR3 DNA sequence: TGTGCCAGCAGCCCGGGGAGGACTAGCCGCAATGAGCAGTTCTTC.

This clonotype was found many times. This CDR3 is CASSRGLAGSYEQYF. Written as DNA, the CDR3 is TGCGCCAGCAGCCGCGGACTAGCGGGGTCCTACGAGCAGTACTTC. This rearrangement joins TRBV5-1 to TRBJ2-7, with 12 bases fitting TRBD2. The J segment lost 1 base and the V segment lost 4 bases, leaving 3 bases of the junction unmatched. The germline gives CDR1 SGHRS, CDR2 YFSETQ. The length of the CDR3 is 15 residues. The entire variable domain, with the rest obtained from reference TRBV5-1 and TRBJ2-7, is as follows: KAGVTQTPRYLIKTRGQQVTLSCSPISGHRSVSWYQQTPGQGLQFLFEYFSETQRNKGNFPGRFSGRQFSNSRSEMNVSTLELGDSALYLCASSRGLAGSYEQYFGPGTRLTVT.

The chain combines TRBV15 with TRBJ2-1; 7 nucleotides line up with TRBD1. V lost 8 bases, J lost 6 bases, and 10 bases stayed unmatched. Germline assignment: CDR1 LNHNV and CDR2 YYDKDF (reference sequence). This CDR3 region has 14 residues. The CDR3 DNA is TGTGCCACCCTTGGACAGGAGGTCTCCAATGAGCAGTTCTTC. Translated: CATLGQEVSNEQFF.